This paragraph reports one T cell receptor beta chain. The sample comes from a study of blood T cell repertoires in COVID-19. Study in general: The study drew acute and convalescent COVID-19 samples from the United States, Italy and Spain. From T cells, B-cell-depleted T cells, or PBMCs came the material, which was cDNA or gDNA.

Original data processing: Reference gene primer amplification in the assay estimated nucleated cell counts. Using immunoSEQ multiplex PCR, the repertoire was profiled, and TCRdb retains in-frame clones only, with some absent. V and J calls and clone size follow that table, whereas D and trimming were derived from the DNA. This repertoire shows a few hundred thousand clones, 82% found once; its top ten account for 3.1%. V lost 5 bases to trimming and J lost 4 bases, with 12 bases between them. CDR1 is LNHDA, CDR2 SQIVND, per germline (reference sequence). The CDR3 is 13 amino acids. The chain is built from TRBV19 and TRBJ2-7; the D is unclear. The sequence was collected from a woman aged 18-35 years with acute or convalescent COVID-19. The sample consisted of peripheral blood. CDR3 nucleotides: TGTGCCAGTAGTCGAAATACCCAGTACGAGCAGTACTTC. It translates to CASSRNTQYEQYF.